This T cell receptor (beta chain) was observed in a study of control samples from healthy donors and cancer patients. TCRdb's copy holds only in-frame clones and misses some; the assay was immunoSEQ multiplex PCR. The table includes just under 100,000 clones, 80% to 95% detected once. The sequenced sample consisted of blood. This TCR was sampled from a man aged 18 to 29 in good health.

The CDR3 spells CASSSRALGEGDTEAFF. The CDR3 coding sequence is TGCGCCAGCAGCTCCCGGGCCTTGGGGGAAGGAGACACTGAAGCTTTCTTT. V is TRBV5-1 and J is TRBJ1-1, with D perhaps matching TRBD1 (5 bases). V dropped 3 bases and J dropped 3 bases, with 21 bases sitting between them. The CDR3 has 17 amino acids. Germline values: CDR1 SGHRS, CDR2 YFSETQ.